The sequence of this T cell receptor (beta chain) was determined in a study of STAT5B mutations in CD4+ large granular lymphocyte leukemia. This clone was detected once. Its cognate antigen is unknown. Notes on the study in general: Top patient clones used TRBV06 genes more often: 8/27 versus 2/35 in controls.

The protocol was immunoSEQ multiplex PCR, while the TCRdb copy is restricted to in-frame clones and leaves out a portion. The sample has approximately 30,000 clones; 65% to 70% are singletons. Trimming stripped 1 base from V and 5 bases from J, with 11 bases between. This CDR3 is built from 15 residues. In germline, CDR1 is MNHNS, CDR2 SASEGT. The TCR comes from a human donor in good health. Input material: CD4+ T cells from blood buffy coats. This chain uses TRBV6-1 with TRBJ2-2, with a weak D call TRBD1 (5 bases). The CDR3 bases are TGTGCCAGCAGTGAAGTGGCAGGGCGAACCGGGGAGCTGTTTTTT. This gives the protein CASSEVAGRTGELFF.